This T cell receptor (beta chain) originates from a study of Graves' ophthalmopathy and Graves' hyperthyroidism. Broader study findings: Detected in blood as well were most expanded thyroid clonotypes with frequency above 0.001.

This clonotype was counted at least ten times. Its antigen is unknown. RNA transcripts provided the template for amplifying TCR beta CDR3 regions. In the first round, RT-PCR was carried out with HTBI primers, and a multiplex PCR formed the second round. In TCRdb, the multiplex PCR reads were re-called with MiXCR into one record per CDR3 protein. The sample gives a few hundred thousand distinct CDR3 sequences, around 18% of which show up once; 1.5% to 2% is in the top ten. In this cohort, patients with other autoimmune diseases, uncontrolled infections, pregnancy or lactation were excluded. Symptoms, serum thyroxine and TRAb, thyroid ultrasound, and orbital computed tomography formed the diagnostic basis. Isolation of PBMCs was performed using 9.5 to 10 ml of fresh peripheral blood. Trimming removed 6 bases at V and 4 bases at J, with 21 bases between. CDR1 and CDR2 from the germline V gene are DFQATT and SNEGSKA (reference sequence). The CDR3 is 15 residues long.

Sequenced: peripheral blood. The chain combines TRBV20-1 with TRBJ2-5; D perhaps matches TRBD1 (7 bases). The receptor was isolated from a woman aged 18 to 35 with Graves' ophthalmopathy. The CDR3 loop is CSALWSGQGGETQYF. Here the CDR3 DNA reads TGCAGTGCCCTTTGGAGCGGTCAGGGGGGAGAGACCCAGTACTTC.